The entry below describes one T cell receptor (beta chain). This sample is drawn from a study of blood T cell repertoires in COVID-19. At the level of the study: COVID-19 samples collected from the United States, Italy and Spain covered acute and convalescent phases. The analysed material was cDNA or gDNA that came from T cells, B-cell-depleted T cells, or PBMCs.

Original analysis: Reference gene primer amplification gave nucleated cell count estimates. Clones were sequenced by immunoSEQ multiplex PCR, and TCRdb holds only the in-frame ones, with some missing. V, J and clone size are taken as reported in that table, and D and trimming were inferred from the DNA itself. This sample yields approximately 210,000 clones, of which over 80% are seen a single time; approximately 2.6% belongs to the top ten. There are 14 residues in the CDR3. The sequence came from a woman in her 70s with active or convalescent COVID-19. The sequenced sample was peripheral blood. The chain carries TRBV21-1 and TRBJ2-7; TRBD1, the table's D call, lacks a check against the DNA. TRBV21-1 is a listed pseudogene. The DNA for the CDR3 is TGTGCCAGCAGGAGCGACAGGTCCTCCTACGAGCAGTACTTC. This translates into CASRSDRSSYEQYF.